These 28 T cell receptor beta chains were sequenced from one sample in a study of OX40 agonist ivuxolimab in advanced cancers. Method: immunoSEQ multiplex PCR; TCRdb's copy keeps in-frame clones and lacks some. The sample consists of about 90,000 clones, just over 90% of them appearing once. The sample in question was CD4+ or CD8+ T cells sorted from blood, obtained in a trial of the OX40 agonist ivuxolimab. The origin of the receptors is an adult with an advanced solid tumor such as melanoma, head and neck, liver or kidney cancer.

The CDR3 DNA is TGCGCCAGCAGCCCAATTGCTTGTCCTTTAATGAGCGGGAGGGCCGGAGCAGATACGCAGTATTTT. Translation gives CASSPIACPLMSGRAGADTQYF. The V and J genes are TRBV10-1 and TRBJ2-3; 10 bases agree with TRBD2. The ends lost 6 bases at V and 4 bases at J; junction bases unmatched: 28. Germline CDR1 is WNHNN and CDR2 is SYGVQD (reference sequence). The CDR3 loop spans 22 amino acids.

This chain connects TRBV7-6 to TRBJ2-1, with 9 bases fitting TRBD1. The CDR3 has 18 amino acids. V shed 5 bases and J 4 bases; nucleotides not matched to a gene: 15. Germline lookup yields CDR1 SGHVS and CDR2 FNYEAQ. The CDR3 here is CASSARGGTGTAYNEQFF. The CDR3 nucleotides are TGTGCCAGCAGCGCGAGAGGGGGGACAGGGACAGCATACAATGAGCAGTTCTTC.

The V call is TRBV9, the J call TRBJ1-1; 7 bases map to TRBD1. Germline values: CDR1 SGDLS, CDR2 YYNGEE. The J segment lost 4 bases and the V segment lost 6 bases, leaving 9 bases of the junction unmatched. The CDR3 has 14 amino acids. The DNA of the CDR3 is TGTGCCAGCAATCGAGGGGGCGCGGGCACTGAAGCTTTCTTT. The encoded protein is CASNRGGAGTEAFF.

V is TRBV29-1 and J is TRBJ2-3; 8 positions agree with TRBD2. The trim removed 7 bases at V and 6 bases at J, leaving 18 bases unmatched. Germline lookup yields CDR1 SQVTM and CDR2 ANQGSEA. This CDR3 has 16 amino acids. The CDR3 is CSAEGRGGRNEDTQYF. In DNA, the CDR3 is TGCAGCGCCGAAGGTAGGGGCGGGAGGAATGAGGATACGCAGTATTTT.

This sequence joins TRBV7-2 and TRBJ2-3; 10 bases are shared with TRBD2. The ends lost 7 bases at V and 10 bases at J; junction bases unmatched: 5. Germline V gene lookup returns CDR1 SGHTA and CDR2 FQGNSA. The CDR3 loop spans 12 amino acids. In DNA, the CDR3 is TGTGCCAGCATTCCCCTAGCGGGGGCGCAGTATTTT. Translating gives CASIPLAGAQYF.

The chain has TRBV6-6 and TRBJ2-7; D possibly corresponds to TRBD1 (6 bases). V was clipped by 6 bases and J by 2 bases, with 17 bases between them. The CDR3 totals 15 residues. Germline loops: CDR1 MNHNY, CDR2 SVGAGI (reference sequence). CDR3: CASRPWTDSTYEQYF. The DNA of the CDR3 is TGTGCCAGCAGACCCTGGACAGATTCTACCTACGAGCAGTACTTC.

The chain uses TRBV19 and TRBJ2-7; TRBD2 aligns across 10 bases. Trimming took 7 bases from V and 3 from J; bases not matched to a gene: 9. The CDR3 runs 15 residues. CDR1 and CDR2 from the germline V gene are LNHDA and SQIVND (reference sequence). The DNA for the CDR3 is TGTGCCAGTAAGGAGTCTAGCGGGAGTATCTACGAGCAGTACTTC. This gives the protein CASKESSGSIYEQYF.

The chain uses TRBV7-2 and TRBJ2-7, with TRBD2 as a possible D gene (6 bases). Trimming cost V 4 bases and J 4 bases, with 14 bases left between them. There are 14 residues in the CDR3. Per the germline V gene, CDR1 is SGHTA and CDR2 is FQGNSA. The DNA for the CDR3 is TGTGCCAGCAGCTGGAGGGCGACGCGGTACGAGCAGTACTTC. This encodes CASSWRATRYEQYF.

The chain combines TRBV27 with TRBJ2-7; no clear D. This CDR3 region has 15 residues. V was cut by 4 bases and J by 0 bases, with 13 bases left in between. Germline CDR1 and CDR2: MNHEY and SMNVEV (reference sequence). CDR3 residues: CASSSKPRSSYEQYF. CDR3 nucleotide sequence: TGTGCCAGCAGTTCGAAGCCAAGGAGCTCCTACGAGCAGTACTTC.

The V and J genes are TRBV20-1 and TRBJ2-7, with D unresolved. CDR1 is DFQATT and CDR2 is SNEGSKA in the germline V gene (reference sequence). The CDR3 has 11 residues. Trimming removed 0 bases from V and 4 bases from J, with 4 bases in between. The CDR3 spells CSARDSYEQYF. The CDR3 DNA follows: TGCAGTGCTAGAGATTCGTACGAGCAGTACTTC.

The rearrangement links TRBV7-3 to TRBJ2-1; D may be TRBD2 (5 bases). Trimming cost V 5 bases and J 7 bases, with 12 bases left between them. Germline values: CDR1 SGHTA, CDR2 FQGTGA. CDR3 size: 13 residues. The CDR3 region is CASSETSFNEQFF. For the CDR3, the DNA is TGTGCCAGCAGCGAAACTAGTTTTAATGAGCAGTTCTTC.

The V call is TRBV29-1, the J call TRBJ2-7, with 8 nucleotides matching TRBD1. V gave up 3 bases and J gave up 2 bases; unmatched junction bases: 6. The CDR3 loop spans 14 amino acids. Germline CDR1 and CDR2: SQVTM and ANQGSEA. This CDR3 reads CSVEGTGSPYEQYF. CDR3 nucleotides: TGCAGCGTTGAGGGGACAGGCTCCCCCTACGAGCAGTACTTC.

The chain links TRBV7-9 to TRBJ1-2; unclear D gene. The CDR3 has 13 amino acids. In germline, CDR1 is SEHNR, CDR2 FQNEAQ (reference sequence). V was pared by 0 bases and J by 8 bases, with 10 bases between. The CDR3 reads CASSLAPLGGYTF. DNA of the CDR3: TGTGCCAGCAGCTTAGCCCCTTTAGGGGGCTACACCTTC.

This clone has only one observation. This chain joins TRBV6-6 and TRBJ1-2; D remains unclear. This CDR3 contains 12 residues. Germline V lookup: CDR1 MNHNY, CDR2 SVGAGI (reference sequence). The V gene lost 0 bases and the J gene lost 7 bases, with 6 bases spanning the gap. The DNA of the CDR3 is TGTGCCAGCAGTTACTCGGAGGGTGGCTACACCTTC. Its protein product is CASSYSEGGYTF.

The gene calls are TRBV19 and TRBJ2-1; 16 nucleotides line up with TRBD2. The length of the CDR3 is 16 residues. Germline CDR1 LNHDA, CDR2 SQIVND (reference sequence). With V trimmed by 10 bases and J by 7 bases, 10 bases remained unmatched. The CDR3 nucleotides read TGTGCCACTAGCGATCCGGGACTAGCGGGAGGGAATGAGCAGTTCTTC. Its translation: CATSDPGLAGGNEQFF.

This rearrangement joins TRBV18 to TRBJ1-1; D may be TRBD1 (5 bases). V was shortened by 3 bases and J by 8 bases, with 10 bases between the two germline ends. This CDR3 comprises 12 residues. Germline CDR1 KGHSH, CDR2 LQKENI. The CDR3 DNA sequence: TGTGCCAGCTCACCGGGACGCTTAGAAGCTTTCTTT. This translates into CASSPGRLEAFF. Looking up the rest from reference TRBV18 and TRBJ1-1 gives the full variable domain: NAGVMQNPRHLVRRRGQEARLRCSPMKGHSHVYWYRQLPEEGLKFMVYLQKENIIDESGMPKERFSAEFPKEGPSILRIQQVVRGDSAAYFCASSPGRLEAFFGQGTRLTVV.

The chain carries TRBV11-2 and TRBJ1-2; possible D gene TRBD1, 5 bases. V was pared by 0 bases and J by 4 bases, with 12 bases between. The CDR3 contains 15 residues. CDR1 is SGHAT and CDR2 is FQNNGV in the germline V gene. The CDR3: CASSLEGRGGYGYTF. The CDR3 DNA follows: TGTGCCAGCAGCTTAGAGGGAAGGGGCGGCTATGGCTACACCTTC.

J is TRBJ2-5 and V is TRBV11-1; D not resolved. The CDR3 has 12 residues. V shed 6 bases and J shed 4 bases, with 9 bases lying between them. Germline assignment: CDR1 SGHAT and CDR2 FQDESV (reference sequence). The CDR3: CASREIGETQYF. The CDR3 nucleotides are TGTGCCAGCAGAGAAATTGGAGAGACCCAGTACTTC.

The chain uses TRBV28 and TRBJ1-6, with a tentative D call TRBD1 (6 bases). With 4 bases removed from V and 7 bases from J, the gap between germline ends came to 14 bases. The CDR3 is 15 residues long. From germline, CDR1 is MDHEN and CDR2 SYDVKM. CDR3 loop: CASSYRDTVNSPLHF. In DNA, the CDR3 is TGTGCCAGCAGTTACCGGGACACCGTGAATTCACCCCTCCACTTT.

This chain uses TRBV9 with TRBJ1-1, with D tentatively TRBD1 (5 bases). V dropped 0 bases and J dropped 3 bases, with 9 bases sitting between them. The CDR3 loop spans 14 amino acids. Germline loops: CDR1 SGDLS, CDR2 YYNGEE. CDR3 protein: CASSVGGRDTEAFF. The CDR3, as DNA: TGTGCCAGCAGCGTAGGGGGCAGAGACACTGAAGCTTTCTTT.

The chain uses TRBV28 and TRBJ1-5; 8 nucleotides align to TRBD1. CDR1 and CDR2 from the germline V gene are MDHEN and SYDVKM. CDR3 size: 14 residues. V lost 5 bases and J lost 6; bases outside the gene matches: 6. The CDR3: CASSKDRVGQPQHF. CDR3 nucleotides: TGTGCCAGCAGTAAGGACAGGGTAGGTCAGCCCCAGCATTTT.

This chain joins TRBV10-3 and TRBJ1-2; 9 nucleotides match TRBD1. The CDR3 loop spans 11 amino acids. The V segment lost 8 bases and the J segment 6 bases; nucleotides outside the gene matches: 1. Germline values: CDR1 ENHRY, CDR2 SYGVKD. The CDR3 DNA is TGTGCCATCGGACAGGGGCATGGCTACACCTTC. It specifies CAIGQGHGYTF.

The chain has TRBV19 and TRBJ2-3; TRBD1 is a possible D gene (6 bases). The CDR3 has 13 residues. Deletions cut 6 bases from V and 10 bases from J, with 17 bases between. The V gene's germline CDR1 is LNHDA and CDR2 SQIVND (reference sequence). CDR3 nucleotide sequence: TGTGCCAGTAGGCCTAACCGGGACACACCGCAGTATTTT. As protein: CASRPNRDTPQYF.

This clone was seen a handful of times. The chain carries TRBV5-1 and TRBJ2-5; 11 bases align to TRBD2. The CDR3 spans 15 residues. V trimming: 4 bases; J trimming: 5 bases; junction bases outside the gene matches: 7. Germline CDR1 reads SGHRS; CDR2 reads YFSETQ. The CDR3 DNA reads as TGCGCCAGCAGCCGAACTAGCGGGAGTGGTGAGACCCAGTACTTC. This sequence encodes CASSRTSGSGETQYF.

The rearrangement links TRBV18 to TRBJ2-5; 8 nucleotides match TRBD2. CDR3 length: 17 amino acids. The V gene's germline CDR1 is KGHSH and CDR2 LQKENI. Trimming took 6 bases from V and 4 from J; bases not matched to a gene: 16. CDR3 DNA: TGTGCCAGCTCTTCGCGGACTAGCAGGGGTCGAAGAGAGACCCAGTACTTC. Amino acids: CASSSRTSRGRRETQYF.

The J gene is TRBJ2-5, the V gene TRBV11-1; possible D gene TRBD2, 6 bases. Trimming took off 5 bases at V and 1 base at J, with 17 bases between the two ends. Germline CDR1 and CDR2: SGHAT and FQDESV (reference sequence). The length of the CDR3 is 16 residues. The CDR3 coding sequence is TGTGCCAGCAGCCCTCCGGGACTCCTGTCCCAAGAGACCCAGTACTTC. Protein product: CASSPPGLLSQETQYF.

The genes are TRBV6-1 and TRBJ2-2; perhaps D is TRBD1 or TRBD2 (6 bases each). CDR1 MNHNS and CDR2 SASEGT come from the germline V gene. The V and J ends lost 8 bases and 4 bases respectively, with 11 bases between them. The CDR3 contains 13 residues. The CDR3 DNA is TGTGCCAGCCGGGGGCCCACCACCGGGGAGCTGTTTTTT. Translated, it gives CASRGPTTGELFF.

The chain joins TRBV19 to TRBJ1-5, with no clear D. This CDR3 region has 13 residues. The germline V gene encodes CDR1 LNHDA and CDR2 SQIVND (reference sequence). V gave up 7 bases and J gave up 0 bases, with 7 bases separating them. The CDR3 bases are TGTGCCAGTACCGCTTATAGCAATCAGCCCCAGCATTTT. This gives the protein CASTAYSNQPQHF.